These T cell receptor beta chains were read from a single sample in a study of cytomegalovirus exposure and HLA in healthy donors. Profiling relied on immunoSEQ multiplex PCR, and the TCRdb table lists in-frame clones only, not all of them. In the table there are approximately 300,000 clones, about nine tenths of which are singletons. The sequenced sample was PBMCs. These receptors originate from a woman aged 18-29 years in good health and CMV-seronegative. Both conserved end residues are part of each CDR3. A D gene is named only where the DNA matches it firmly. Expanded clones are given a class, and other clones once, few, many or no size at all.

J gene,clone size,V gene,D gene,CDR3 DNA,CDR3 protein
TRBJ2-7,NA,TRBV5-1,NA,TGCGCCAGCAGCTTGAGCCTAGCGTACGAGCAGTACTTC,CASSLSLAYEQYF
TRBJ2-1,NA,TRBV18,NA,TGTGCCAGCTCACAAAACCCGGGACTCCCAAGCTCTAATGAGCAGTTCTTC,CASSQNPGLPSSNEQFF
TRBJ2-7,NA,TRBV10-3,TRBD2,TGTGCCATACAGCCAACCGGGACTAATACCTACGAGCAGTACTTC,CAIQPTGTNTYEQYF
TRBJ2-7,NA,TRBV13,NA,TGTGCCAGCAGCAAAAGCTTAACAGGTCTCTCCTACGAGCAGTACTTC,CASSKSLTGLSYEQYF
TRBJ1-1,NA,TRBV2,NA,TGTGCCAGCAGTGCGGCAGGGGAGAACACTGAAGCTTTCTTT,CASSAAGENTEAFF
TRBJ2-2,NA,TRBV5-1,NA,TGCGCCAGCAGCTTGGTGGGCCAGAACACCGGGGAGCTGTTTTTT,CASSLVGQNTGELFF
TRBJ2-1,NA,TRBV28,TRBD2,TGTGCCAGCAGTCTGGGGACTAGCGAGGGTGAGCAGTTCTTC,CASSLGTSEGEQFF
TRBJ2-3,NA,TRBV29-1,TRBD2,TGCAGCGTTGATCTACTAGCGGGGAACACAGATACGCAGTATTTT,CSVDLLAGNTDTQYF
TRBJ2-1,NA,TRBV5-1,NA,TGCGCCAGCAGCCCGGGACTCAACAATGAGCAGTTCTTC,CASSPGLNNEQFF
TRBJ1-4,NA,TRBV25-1,NA,TGTGCCAGCAGTGTTTACATCAATGAAAAACTGTTTTTT,CASSVYINEKLFF
TRBJ2-7,few,TRBV28,NA,TGTGCCAGCAGGACCCCTGGGCTGACCTACGAGCAGTACTTC,CASRTPGLTYEQYF
TRBJ1-2,NA,TRBV28,NA,TGTGCCAGCAGTTTTCCAGTTAACTATGGCTACACCTTC,CASSFPVNYGYTF
TRBJ1-2,NA,TRBV20-1,NA,TGCAGTGCTAGAACAGGGTATGGCTACACCTTC,CSARTGYGYTF
TRBJ1-2,few,TRBV5-1,NA,TGCGCCAGCAGCTTGGATCCCCAGGGTTACTATGGCTACACCTTC,CASSLDPQGYYGYTF
TRBJ2-3,NA,TRBV27,TRBD2,TGTGCCAGCAGCTCCGGACTAGCGGGACCTGATACGCAGTATTTT,CASSSGLAGPDTQYF
TRBJ2-1,NA,TRBV6-5,NA,TGTGCCAGCAGTTACCCCGACGGAGGCATTGGTGAGCAGTTCTTC,CASSYPDGGIGEQFF
TRBJ2-1,NA,TRBV5-1,TRBD1,TGCGCCAGCAGCCCAGACAGGGGGCGGGACGATGAGCAGTTCTTC,CASSPDRGRDDEQFF
TRBJ1-2,NA,TRBV10-3,TRBD1,TGTGCCATCAGTGAGGGGGGACAGGGGTATAACTATGGCTACACCTTC,CAISEGGQGYNYGYTF
TRBJ2-2,NA,TRBV4-1,NA,TGCGCCAGCAGCCTCTCCCCGAGCACCGGGGAGCTGTTTTTT,CASSLSPSTGELFF
TRBJ1-2,few,TRBV6-5,NA,TGTGCCAGCAGTTACTCTCCGGGGGGGGACTATGGCTACACCTTC,CASSYSPGGDYGYTF
TRBJ2-3,NA,TRBV4-2,NA,TGTGCCAGCAGCCAAGATCCTGGGGACATCCGCACAGATACGCAGTATTTT,CASSQDPGDIRTDTQYF
TRBJ2-1,NA,TRBV7-3,NA,TGTGCCAGCAGTTATCTCGGGTCCTCCAATGAGCAGTTCTTC,CASSYLGSSNEQFF
TRBJ2-5,NA,TRBV7-3,NA,TGTGCCAGCAGCCAGGGGGGTGGTGGGTCAGAAGAGACCCAGTACTTC,CASSQGGGGSEETQYF
TRBJ1-5,NA,TRBV7-8,TRBD1,TGTGCCAGCAGCTTGGGGGACAGGGGGAGCAATCAGCCCCAGCATTTT,CASSLGDRGSNQPQHF
TRBJ2-7,once,TRBV11-2,NA,TGTGCCAGCAGCTTTCAGGGGAGAACCGACGAGCAGTACTTC,CASSFQGRTDEQYF
TRBJ2-7,NA,TRBV7-2,NA,TGTGCCAGCAGCCCCCGAGGCGTCAGCTCCTACGAGCAGTACTTC,CASSPRGVSSYEQYF
TRBJ1-5,once,TRBV7-9,TRBD1,TGTGCCAGCAGCTTAGGGGACAGTACCCAGCATTTT,CASSLGDSTQHF
TRBJ2-7,NA,TRBV4-3,NA,TGCGCCAGCAGCCAAGCCCGGGACATCTACGAGCAGTACTTC,CASSQARDIYEQYF
TRBJ2-7,NA,TRBV10-3,TRBD2,TGTGCCATCAGTGAGTCAATGGCTAGCGGTGCCCACGAGCAGTACTTC,CAISESMASGAHEQYF
TRBJ2-1,once,TRBV11-2,TRBD2,TGTGCCAGCAGCTTAGGTGCGGCTAGCGGGATCAATGAGCAGTTCTTC,CASSLGAASGINEQFF
TRBJ2-5,NA,TRBV6-6,TRBD1,TGTGCAACCACAGGGGATCGCCGGACCCAGTACTTC,CATTGDRRTQYF
TRBJ2-3,NA,TRBV7-2,TRBD1,TGTGCCAGCAGCCTTGGACAGGCGCATCGGGGAGATACGCAGTATTTT,CASSLGQAHRGDTQYF
TRBJ1-2,NA,TRBV18,NA,TGTGCCAGCTCACCACTGGCGGGGGGAGGAGAGAATGGCTACACCTTC,CASSPLAGGGENGYTF
TRBJ1-5,NA,TRBV19,NA,TGTGCCAGTAGGGCACCGGGAGCCTTGGGGGGTCAGCCCCAGCATTTT,CASRAPGALGGQPQHF
TRBJ2-7,few,TRBV6-5,NA,TGTGCCAGCAGTTACTCTGGGAGTCGGCTTTACGAGCAGTACTTC,CASSYSGSRLYEQYF
TRBJ2-2,NA,TRBV27,NA,TGTGCCAGCAGTCCCCACTTGGGGAGAGTCACCGGGGAGCTGTTTTTT,CASSPHLGRVTGELFF
TRBJ2-1,NA,TRBV6-5,NA,TGTGCCAGCAGTTACCGACTCCCGAGCTCCTACAATGAGCAGTTCTTC,CASSYRLPSSYNEQFF
TRBJ1-1,NA,TRBV7-8,NA,TGTGCCAGCAGCTTCGCAGGGCGTACGAACACTGAAGCTTTCTTT,CASSFAGRTNTEAFF
TRBJ2-2,NA,TRBV11-2,TRBD2,TGTGCCAGCAGCTTAGGGACTTCTAGCGGGAACACCGGGGAGCTGTTTTTT,CASSLGTSSGNTGELFF
TRBJ2-7,NA,TRBV5-4,TRBD2,TGTGCCAGCAGCCCGAGGGGAGGGGTAAGCTCCTACGAGCAGTACTTC,CASSPRGGVSSYEQYF
TRBJ2-4,NA,TRBV14,TRBD1,TGTGCCAGCAGCCGCCTTACAGGGGACATTCAGTACTTC,CASSRLTGDIQYF
TRBJ2-4,NA,TRBV11-2,TRBD2,TGTGCCAGCAGCCTTGCCGGGACTAGCATAGCCAAAAACATTCAGTACTTC,CASSLAGTSIAKNIQYF
TRBJ1-2,NA,TRBV6-5,NA,TGTGCCAGCAGTTACCTCAAGGGGCACTATGGCTACACCTTC,CASSYLKGHYGYTF
TRBJ2-2,NA,TRBV7-2,NA,TGTGCCAGCAGCACCCGCGGAGTGTGTTACGGGGAGCTGTTTTTT,CASSTRGVCYGELFF
TRBJ2-2,NA,TRBV9,NA,TGTGCCAGCAGCGTACAGAACACCGGGGAGCTGTTTTTT,CASSVQNTGELFF
TRBJ2-7,NA,TRBV29-1,TRBD2,TGCAGCGTTGGTACCGGGACTACTCTCAGCGAGCAGTACTTC,CSVGTGTTLSEQYF
TRBJ2-7,NA,TRBV4-2,NA,TGTGCCAGCAGCCAAGATACCGGTAGGGGCTCCTACGAGCAGTACTTC,CASSQDTGRGSYEQYF
TRBJ2-1,NA,TRBV9,TRBD2,TGTGCCAGCGCCAAACTAGCGGGATTAAACAATGAGCAGTTCTTC,CASAKLAGLNNEQFF
TRBJ1-2,NA,TRBV19,NA,TGTGCCAGTAGTATACCAGGCCGTCGACTCCTACTAGATTACGGCTACACCTTC,CASSIPGRRLLLDYGYTF
TRBJ1-3,NA,TRBV11-2,NA,TGTGCCAGCAGCTTAGAACAGGGCCTGCGGACCACCATATATTTT,CASSLEQGLRTTIYF